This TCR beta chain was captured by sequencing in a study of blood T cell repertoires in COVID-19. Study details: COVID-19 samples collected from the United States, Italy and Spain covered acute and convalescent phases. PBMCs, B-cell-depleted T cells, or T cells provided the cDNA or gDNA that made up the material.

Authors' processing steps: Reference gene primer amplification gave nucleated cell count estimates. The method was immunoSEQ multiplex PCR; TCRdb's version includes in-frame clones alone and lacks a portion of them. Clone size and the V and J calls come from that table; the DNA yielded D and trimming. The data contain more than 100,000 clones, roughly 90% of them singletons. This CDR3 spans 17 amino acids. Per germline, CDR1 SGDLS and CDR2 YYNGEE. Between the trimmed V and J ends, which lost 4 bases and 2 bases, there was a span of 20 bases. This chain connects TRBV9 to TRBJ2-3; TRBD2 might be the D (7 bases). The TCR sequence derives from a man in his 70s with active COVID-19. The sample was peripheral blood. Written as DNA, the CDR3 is TGTGCCAGCAGCTCCCGGGGGGCAGGGGAAGACACAGATACGCAGTATTTT. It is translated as CASSSRGAGEDTDTQYF. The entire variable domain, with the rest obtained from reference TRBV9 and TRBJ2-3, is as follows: DSGVTQTPKHLITATGQRVTLRCSPRSGDLSVYWYQQSLDQGLQFLIQYYNGEERAKGNILERFSAQQFPDLHSELNLSSLELGDSALYFCASSSRGAGEDTDTQYFGPGTRLTVL.